This T cell receptor beta chain was captured by sequencing in a study of blood T cells in healthy people across ages. The CDR3 extends over 17 amino acids. Germline CDR1 reads MNHEY; CDR2 reads SVGEGT. Trimming pared 4 bases from V and 3 bases from J, leaving 19 bases between. PCR was performed a second time for 7 to 11 cycles using a sample-barcoded 5' primer and a J-beta primer mix. TCRdb re-called the 5' RACE reads through MiXCR, storing one row per CDR3 protein. This table has about 1.8 million distinct CDR3 sequences, about 50% appearing once. This TCR derives from a woman in her 40s in good health. The J gene is TRBJ2-4, the V gene TRBV6-2 or TRBV6-3; perhaps TRBD2 as D (7 bases). The specimen was blood. The CDR3: CASSSAGGGPGKNIQYF. The CDR3 coding sequence is TGTGCCAGCAGTTCGGCCGGCGGGGGCCCTGGCAAAAACATTCAGTACTTC.